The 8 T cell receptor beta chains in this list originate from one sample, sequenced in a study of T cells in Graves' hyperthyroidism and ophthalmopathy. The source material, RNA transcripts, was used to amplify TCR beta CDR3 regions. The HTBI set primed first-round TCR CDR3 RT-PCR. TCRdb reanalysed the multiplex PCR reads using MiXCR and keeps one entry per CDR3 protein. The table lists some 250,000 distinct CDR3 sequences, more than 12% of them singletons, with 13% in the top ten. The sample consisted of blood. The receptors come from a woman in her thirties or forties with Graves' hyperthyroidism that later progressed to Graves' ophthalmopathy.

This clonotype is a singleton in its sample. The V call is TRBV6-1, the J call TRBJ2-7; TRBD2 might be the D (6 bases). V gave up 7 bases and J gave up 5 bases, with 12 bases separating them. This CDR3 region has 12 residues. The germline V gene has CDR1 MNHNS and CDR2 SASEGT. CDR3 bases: TGTGCCAGCAAACTAACGGGGGACGAGCAGTACTTC. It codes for CASKLTGDEQYF.

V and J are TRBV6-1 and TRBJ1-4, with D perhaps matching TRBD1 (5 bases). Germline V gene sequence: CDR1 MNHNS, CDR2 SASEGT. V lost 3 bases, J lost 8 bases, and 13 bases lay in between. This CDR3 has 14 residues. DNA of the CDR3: TGTGCCAGCAGTGAGGGGGGTCCGGACGAAAAACTGTTTTTT. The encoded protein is CASSEGGPDEKLFF.

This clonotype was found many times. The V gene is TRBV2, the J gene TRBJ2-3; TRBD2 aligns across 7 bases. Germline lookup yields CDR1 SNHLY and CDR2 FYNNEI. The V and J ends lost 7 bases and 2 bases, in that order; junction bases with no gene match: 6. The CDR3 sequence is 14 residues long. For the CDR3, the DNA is TGTGCCAGCAAAAGCGGGATAGACACAGATACGCAGTATTTT. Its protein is CASKSGIDTDTQYF.

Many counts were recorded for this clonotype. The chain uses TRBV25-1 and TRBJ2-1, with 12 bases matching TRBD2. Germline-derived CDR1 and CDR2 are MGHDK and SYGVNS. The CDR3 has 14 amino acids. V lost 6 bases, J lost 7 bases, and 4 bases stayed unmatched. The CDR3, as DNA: TGTGCCAGCAGGACCGGGACTAGCGGGAATGAGCAGTTCTTC. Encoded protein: CASRTGTSGNEQFF.

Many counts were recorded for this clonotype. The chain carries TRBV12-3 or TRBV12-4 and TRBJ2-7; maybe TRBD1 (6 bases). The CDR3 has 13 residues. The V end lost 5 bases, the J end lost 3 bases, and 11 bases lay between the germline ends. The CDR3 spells CASSPGQLYEQYF. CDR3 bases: TGTGCCAGCAGTCCGGGACAACTCTACGAGCAGTACTTC.

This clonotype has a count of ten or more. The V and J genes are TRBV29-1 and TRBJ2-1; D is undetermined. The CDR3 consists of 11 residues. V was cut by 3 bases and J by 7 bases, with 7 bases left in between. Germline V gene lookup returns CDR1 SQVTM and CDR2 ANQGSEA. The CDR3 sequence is CSVDLPNEQFF. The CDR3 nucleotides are TGCAGCGTTGACCTTCCGAATGAGCAGTTCTTC.

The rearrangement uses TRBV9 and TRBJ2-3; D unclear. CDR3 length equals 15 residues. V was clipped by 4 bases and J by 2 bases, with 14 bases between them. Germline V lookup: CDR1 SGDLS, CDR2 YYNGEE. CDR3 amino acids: CASSPTGSTTDTQYF. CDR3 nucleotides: TGTGCCAGCAGCCCCACGGGCAGTACCACAGATACGCAGTATTTT. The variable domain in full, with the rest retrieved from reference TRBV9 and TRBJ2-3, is DSGVTQTPKHLITATGQRVTLRCSPRSGDLSVYWYQQSLDQGLQFLIQYYNGEERAKGNILERFSAQQFPDLHSELNLSSLELGDSALYFCASSPTGSTTDTQYFGPGTRLTVL.

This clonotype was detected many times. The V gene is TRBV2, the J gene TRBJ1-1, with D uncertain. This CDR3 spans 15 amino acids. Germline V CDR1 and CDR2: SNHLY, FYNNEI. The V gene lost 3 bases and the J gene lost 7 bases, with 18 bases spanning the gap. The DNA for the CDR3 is TGTGCCAGCAGTGACCTCGATCCCCTAACGGATGAAGCTTTCTTT. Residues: CASSDLDPLTDEAFF.